This TCR beta chain emerged from a study of CD8 T cells in ankylosing spondylitis. Broader study findings: Some motif variants had been reported before (in reactive arthritis synovial fluid and blood). One TCR beta motif, made up of eight or nine highly homologous variants, appeared characteristic of ankylosing spondylitis blood. Matched synovial fluid from ankylosing spondylitis patients was reported to be enriched for disease-linked clones. CD8+ disease-linked clones were present at relatively low frequencies in blood.

In making TCR beta libraries, quantitative 5'-RACE with molecular barcodes was used. Via MiXCR, TCRdb re-called the 5' RACE reads, giving one row per CDR3 protein. The table lists 250,000 to 350,000 distinct CDR3 sequences, 7.5% to 9% of them singletons. A remark on this clonotype: The antigen is unknown.

The V gene lost 0 bases and the J gene lost 2 bases, with 13 bases spanning the gap. This CDR3 spans 16 amino acids. Germline V gene lookup returns CDR1 LGHDT and CDR2 YNNKEL (reference sequence). Source material: blood, either unsorted or a sorted T cell fraction (not recorded which). The chain couples TRBV3-1 to TRBJ1-2, with D perhaps matching TRBD1 (5 bases). This receptor was obtained from a male donor with ankylosing spondylitis. CDR3 amino acids: CASSQDRRAGNYGYTF. The CDR3 DNA follows: TGTGCCAGCAGCCAAGATCGTCGGGCAGGGAACTATGGCTACACCTTC.